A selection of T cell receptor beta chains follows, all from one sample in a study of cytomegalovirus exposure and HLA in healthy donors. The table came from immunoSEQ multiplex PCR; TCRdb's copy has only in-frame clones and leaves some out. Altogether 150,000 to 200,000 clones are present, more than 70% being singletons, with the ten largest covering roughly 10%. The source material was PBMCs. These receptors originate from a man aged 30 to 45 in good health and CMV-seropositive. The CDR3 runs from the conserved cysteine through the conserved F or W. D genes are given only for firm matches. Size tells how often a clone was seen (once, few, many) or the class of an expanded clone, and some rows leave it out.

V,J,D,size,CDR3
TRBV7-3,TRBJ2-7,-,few,CASSLATGRQYF
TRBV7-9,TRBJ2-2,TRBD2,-,CASSGTRRDTGELFF
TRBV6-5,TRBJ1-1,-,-,CASSYIPSIENTEAFF
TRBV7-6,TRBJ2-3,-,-,CASSLAEGLGTDTQYF
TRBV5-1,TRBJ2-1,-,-,CASSLTLLAGEQFF
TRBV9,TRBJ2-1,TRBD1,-,CASSVRDRAYNEQFF
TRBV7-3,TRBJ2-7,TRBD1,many,CASSRGTGTDEQYF
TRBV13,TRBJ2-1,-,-,CASSLVVQNNEQFF
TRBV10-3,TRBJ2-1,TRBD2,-,CAISGGTSGRMDEQFF
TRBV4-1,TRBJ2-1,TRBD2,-,CASSPYGLAGDNEQFF
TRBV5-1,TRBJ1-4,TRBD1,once,CASSWGQGEVEKLFF
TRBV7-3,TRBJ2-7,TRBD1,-,CASSPGQGSSYEQYF
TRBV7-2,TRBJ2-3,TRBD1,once,CASRLPGQPPVDTQYF
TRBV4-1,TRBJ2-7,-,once,CASSPKQGDYYEQYF
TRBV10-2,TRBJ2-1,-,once,CASSVGRANNEQFF
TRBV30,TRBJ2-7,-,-,CAWSVAGSSYEQYF
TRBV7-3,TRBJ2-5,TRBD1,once,CASSPTGGAQETQYF
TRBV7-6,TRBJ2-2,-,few,CASSHLTAPDTGELFF
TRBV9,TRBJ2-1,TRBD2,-,CASSVGTSFSGNEQFF
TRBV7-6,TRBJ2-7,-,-,CASSRPGTETSYEQYF
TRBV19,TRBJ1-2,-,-,CASTAQEGYGYTF
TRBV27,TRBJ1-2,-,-,CASSLNRNYGYTF
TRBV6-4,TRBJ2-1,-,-,CASSVGLGPAVQFF
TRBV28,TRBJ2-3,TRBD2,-,CATSVSGRGTDTQYF
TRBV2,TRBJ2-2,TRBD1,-,CASREGTGMPGELFF
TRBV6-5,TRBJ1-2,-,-,CASSLTSNYGYTF
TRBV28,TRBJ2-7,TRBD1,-,CASRPGQGTYEQYF
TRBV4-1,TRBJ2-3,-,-,CASSQDRTDTQYF
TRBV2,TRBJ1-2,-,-,CASSDSWYGLYGYTF
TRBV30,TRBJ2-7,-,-,CAWDGGSYEQYF
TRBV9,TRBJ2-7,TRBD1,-,CASSVDRGHYEQYF
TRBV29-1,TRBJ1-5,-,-,CSVVIRGGNQPQHF
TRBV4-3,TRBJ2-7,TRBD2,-,CASSQAGGSDEQYF
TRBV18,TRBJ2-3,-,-,CASSRTGRGTDTQYF
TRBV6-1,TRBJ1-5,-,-,CASSEQGPGQPQHF
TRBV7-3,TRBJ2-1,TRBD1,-,CASSFSGTGGNEQFF
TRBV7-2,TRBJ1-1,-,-,CASSPLRRGMNTEAFF
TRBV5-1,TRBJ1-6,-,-,CASSLAPYQQEPNSPLHF
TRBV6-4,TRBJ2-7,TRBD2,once,CASARAAGDYEQYF
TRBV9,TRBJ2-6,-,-,CASSPRSGANVLTF
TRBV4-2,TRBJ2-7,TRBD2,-,CASSQDRVTGLAGEKQYF
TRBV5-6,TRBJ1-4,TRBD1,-,CASSIQGAGEKLFF
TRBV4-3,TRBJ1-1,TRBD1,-,CASSQATGTGATEAFF
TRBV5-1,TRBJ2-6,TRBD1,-,CASSLGQGVKGANVLTF
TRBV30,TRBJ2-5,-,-,CAWLGGQQETQYF
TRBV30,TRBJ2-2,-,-,CAWSHNRDELFF
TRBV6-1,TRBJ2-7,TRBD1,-,CASSSRQGKLYEQYF
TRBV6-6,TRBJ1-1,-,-,CASSLQGMTTEAFF
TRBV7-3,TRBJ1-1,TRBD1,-,CASSLGQGPEAFF
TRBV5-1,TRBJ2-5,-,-,CASSLALGLPSETQYF
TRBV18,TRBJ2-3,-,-,CASSPKLGTDTQYF
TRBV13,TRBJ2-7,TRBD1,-,CASSLADRVAYEQYF
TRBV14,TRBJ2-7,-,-,CASSPDSPDEQYF
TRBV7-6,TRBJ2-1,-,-,CASSFRRSPRYNEQFF
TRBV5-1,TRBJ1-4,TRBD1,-,CASSSGQGANEKLFF
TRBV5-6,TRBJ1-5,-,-,CASSSGGHNQPQHF